A single sample is the source of the 2 T cell receptor beta chains below, sequenced in a study of T cell responses to AZD1222 COVID-19 vaccine. Clones were read by immunoSEQ multiplex PCR, and TCRdb kept only the in-frame ones, dropping some. The sample gives roughly 150,000 clones, about 91% of which show up once; more than 1.2% is in the top ten. Sequencing used peripheral blood, obtained on day 0 of AZD1222 vaccination. The receptors were gathered from an adult in good health.

This chain joins TRBV28 and TRBJ1-4; D is unresolved. V shed 2 bases and J shed 4 bases, with 11 bases lying between them. This CDR3 comprises 15 residues. Germline CDR1 and CDR2: MDHEN and SYDVKM. In DNA, the CDR3 is TGTGCCAGCAGTTTAGTCCGGGAAATTAATGAAAAACTGTTTTTT. Translating gives CASSLVREINEKLFF.

The chain employs TRBV18 and TRBJ2-1; a weak D match, TRBD2 (5 bases). The germline V gene has CDR1 KGHSH and CDR2 LQKENI. The CDR3 is made up of 12 amino acids. V lost 6 bases and J 8 bases, leaving 11 bases between the germline ends. DNA for the CDR3: TGTGCCAGCTCTCCGGACTGGGATGAGCAGTTCTTC. Translating gives CASSPDWDEQFF.